The present T cell receptor beta chain was sequenced within a study of blood T cells in healthy people across ages. The germline CDR1 and CDR2 sequences are SQVTM and ANQGSEA. V lost 4 bases to trimming and J lost 8 bases, with 8 bases between them. There are 10 residues in the CDR3. Next came a second PCR, run for roughly 6 to 11 cycles, which used a sample-barcoded 5' primer along with a J-beta primer mix. TCRdb redid the calling of the 5' RACE reads with MiXCR, one entry per CDR3 protein. This repertoire shows 920,000 or so distinct CDR3 sequences, more than 35% found once; its top ten account for 18%.

Material: blood. V and J are TRBV29-1 and TRBJ1-2; D remains unclear. The receptor comes from a woman in her sixties or seventies in good health. Here the CDR3 reads CSVGGRGYTF. The CDR3, as DNA: TGCAGCGTTGGTGGTCGGGGCTACACCTTC. The variable domain in full, with the rest retrieved from reference TRBV29-1 and TRBJ1-2, is SAVISQKPSRDICQRGTSLTIQCQVDSQVTMMFWYRQQPGQSLTLIATANQGSEATYESGFVIDKFPISRPNLTFSTLTVSNMSPEDSSIYLCSVGGRGYTFGSGTRLTVV.